The 2 T cell receptor beta chains below were found in one sample sequenced in a study of T cell changes during pregnancy in multiple sclerosis. The assay was immunoSEQ multiplex PCR, and TCRdb's table has in-frame clones only and misses some. Of about 57,000 clones listed, about 91% are singletons. Material: CD4+ T cells from peripheral blood mononuclear cells, obtained in the second trimester of pregnancy. The receptors stem from a female donor with multiple sclerosis, enrolled in a pregnancy study.

The V call is TRBV19, the J call TRBJ1-2, with D uncertain. Looked up from germline, CDR1 is LNHDA and CDR2 is SQIVND (reference sequence). Trimming stripped 1 base from V and 2 bases from J, with 5 bases between. The CDR3 is 13 residues long. The CDR3 reads CASSIAGNYGYTF. The CDR3 DNA reads TGTGCCAGTAGTATAGCCGGGAACTATGGCTACACCTTC.

The chain is built from TRBV6-5 and TRBJ2-1; 7 bases are shared with TRBD2. The CDR3 is 15 amino acids. From germline, CDR1 is MNHEY and CDR2 SVGAGI. Unmatched junction bases numbered 13, after V lost 7 bases and J lost 7 bases. CDR3 in amino acids: CASNRAGANGNEQFF. The CDR3 DNA reads TGTGCCAGCAACCGTGCGGGAGCGAACGGGAATGAGCAGTTCTTC.